Here is one T cell receptor (beta chain) with its context. Its antigen is still unknown. Trimming took 5 bases from V and 0 from J, leaving 2 bases between them. The CDR3 contains 11 residues. CDR1 and CDR2 (germline): SGHVS, FNYEAQ. Profiled with immunoSEQ multiplex PCR; TCRdb holds only in-frame clones, not every one. The repertoire includes under 90,000 clones, 92% of them detected once, and around 0.69% sits in the top ten. The data belong to a study of graft-versus-host responses after intestinal transplantation. Study as a whole: Every one of the recipients received anti-thymocyte globulin induction and afterwards took tacrolimus and steroids for around 3 years.

Overall study results and limits: Recipient marrow held GvH clones, some first seen in ileum or blood.

The source material was PBMCs, sampled 98 days after intestinal transplantation. The V call is TRBV7-6, the J call TRBJ2-7; D gene ambiguous. The sequence was obtained from a human patient who received an intestinal transplant, so some T cells may come from the graft donor. The CDR3 sequence is CASSVSYEQYF. CDR3 nucleotide sequence: TGTGCCAGCAGCGTCTCCTACGAGCAGTACTTC.